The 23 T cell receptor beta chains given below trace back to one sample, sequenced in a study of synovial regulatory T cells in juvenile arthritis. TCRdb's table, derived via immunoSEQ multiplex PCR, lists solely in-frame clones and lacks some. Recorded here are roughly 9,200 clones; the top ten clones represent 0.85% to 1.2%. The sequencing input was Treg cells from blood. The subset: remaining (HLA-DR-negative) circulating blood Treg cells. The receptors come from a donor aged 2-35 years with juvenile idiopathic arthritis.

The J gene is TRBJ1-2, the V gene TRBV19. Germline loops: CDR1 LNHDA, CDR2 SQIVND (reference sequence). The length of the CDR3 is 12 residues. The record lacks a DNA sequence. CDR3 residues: CASHRRNYGYTF.

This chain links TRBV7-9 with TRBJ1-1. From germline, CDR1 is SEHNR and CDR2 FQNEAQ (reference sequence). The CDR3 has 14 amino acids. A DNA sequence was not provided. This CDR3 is CASSPGGGWTEAFF.

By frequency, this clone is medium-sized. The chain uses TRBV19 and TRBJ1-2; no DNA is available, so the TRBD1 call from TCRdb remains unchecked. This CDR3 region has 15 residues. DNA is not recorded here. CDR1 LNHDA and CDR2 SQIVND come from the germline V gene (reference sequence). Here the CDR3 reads CASSSTVQGPYGYTF. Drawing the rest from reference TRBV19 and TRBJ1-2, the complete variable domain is DGGITQSPKYLFRKEGQNVTLSCEQNLNHDAMYWYRQDPGQGLRLIYYSQIVNDFQKGDIAEGYSVSREKKESFPLTVTSAQKNPTAFYLCASSSTVQGPYGYTFGSGTRLTVV.

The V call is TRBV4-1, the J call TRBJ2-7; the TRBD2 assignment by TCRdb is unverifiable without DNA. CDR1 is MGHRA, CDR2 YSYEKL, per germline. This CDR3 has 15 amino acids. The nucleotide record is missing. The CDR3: CASSPPTSGKGEQYF.

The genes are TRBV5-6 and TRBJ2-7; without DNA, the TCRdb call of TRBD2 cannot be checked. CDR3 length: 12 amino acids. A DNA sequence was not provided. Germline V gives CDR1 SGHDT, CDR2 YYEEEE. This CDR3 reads CASSLAFNEQYF.

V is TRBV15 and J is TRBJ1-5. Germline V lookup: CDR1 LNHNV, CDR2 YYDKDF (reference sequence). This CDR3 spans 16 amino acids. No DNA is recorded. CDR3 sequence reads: CATSDTVRATNQPQHF. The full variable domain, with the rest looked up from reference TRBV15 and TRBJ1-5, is DAMVIQNPRYQVTQFGKPVTLSCSQTLNHNVMYWYQQKSSQAPKLLFHYYDKDFNNEADTPDNFQSRRPNTSFCFLDIRSPGLGDTAMYLCATSDTVRATNQPQHFGDGTRLSIL.

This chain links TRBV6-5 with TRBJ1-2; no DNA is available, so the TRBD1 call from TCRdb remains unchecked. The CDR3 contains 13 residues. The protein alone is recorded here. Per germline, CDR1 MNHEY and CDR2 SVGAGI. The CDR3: CASSPQGRAGYTF.

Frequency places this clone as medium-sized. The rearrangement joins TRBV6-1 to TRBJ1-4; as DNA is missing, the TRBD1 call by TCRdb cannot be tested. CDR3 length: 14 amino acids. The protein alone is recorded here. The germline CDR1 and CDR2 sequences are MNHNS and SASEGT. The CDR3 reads CASSIGTVNEKLFF.

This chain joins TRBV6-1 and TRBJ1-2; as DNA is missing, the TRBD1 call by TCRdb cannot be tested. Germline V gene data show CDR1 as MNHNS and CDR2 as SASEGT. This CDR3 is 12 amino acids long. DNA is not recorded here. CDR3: CASSGQVFGYTF.

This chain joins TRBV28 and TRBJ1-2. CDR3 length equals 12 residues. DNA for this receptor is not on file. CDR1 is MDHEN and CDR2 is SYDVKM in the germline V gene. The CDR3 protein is CASSFLKYGYTF.

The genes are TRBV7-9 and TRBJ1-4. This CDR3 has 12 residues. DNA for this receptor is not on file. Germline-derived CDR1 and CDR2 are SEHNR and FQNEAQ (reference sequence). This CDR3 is CASSEASEKLFF.

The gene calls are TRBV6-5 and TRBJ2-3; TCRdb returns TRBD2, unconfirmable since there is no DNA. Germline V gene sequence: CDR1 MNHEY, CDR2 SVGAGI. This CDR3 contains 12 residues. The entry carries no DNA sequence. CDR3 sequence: CASSSSTDTQYF.

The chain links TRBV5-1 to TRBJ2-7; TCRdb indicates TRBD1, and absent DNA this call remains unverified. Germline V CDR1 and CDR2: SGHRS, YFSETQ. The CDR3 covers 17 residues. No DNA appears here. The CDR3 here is CASSSIKGTGISYEQYF.

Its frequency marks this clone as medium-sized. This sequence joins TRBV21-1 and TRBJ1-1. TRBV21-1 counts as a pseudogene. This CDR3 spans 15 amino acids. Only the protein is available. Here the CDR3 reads CASSKEAGEDTEAFF.

The CDR3 region is CASSQLMTLETQYF. The chain has TRBV5-6 and TRBJ2-5; TCRdb gives TRBD2 as the D gene, but with no DNA this cannot be confirmed. CDR3 length: 14 residues. No DNA accompanies this entry. Germline V lookup: CDR1 SGHDT, CDR2 YYEEEE.

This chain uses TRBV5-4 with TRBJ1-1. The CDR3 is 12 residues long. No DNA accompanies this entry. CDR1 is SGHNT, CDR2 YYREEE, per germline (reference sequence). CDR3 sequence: CASSTSYTEAFF.

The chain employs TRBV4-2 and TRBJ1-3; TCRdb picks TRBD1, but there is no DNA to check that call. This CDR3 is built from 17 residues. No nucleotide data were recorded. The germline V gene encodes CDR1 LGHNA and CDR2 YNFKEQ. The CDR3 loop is CASSQGGTGVSGNTIYF.

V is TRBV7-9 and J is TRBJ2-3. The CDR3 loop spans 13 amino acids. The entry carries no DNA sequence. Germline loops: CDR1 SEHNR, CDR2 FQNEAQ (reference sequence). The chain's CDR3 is CASSLVRRDTQYF.

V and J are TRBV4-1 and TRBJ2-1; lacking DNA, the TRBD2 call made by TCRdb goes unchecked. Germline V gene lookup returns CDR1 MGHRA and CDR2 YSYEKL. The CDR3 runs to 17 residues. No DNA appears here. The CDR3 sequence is CASSQDQWASGRMEQFF.

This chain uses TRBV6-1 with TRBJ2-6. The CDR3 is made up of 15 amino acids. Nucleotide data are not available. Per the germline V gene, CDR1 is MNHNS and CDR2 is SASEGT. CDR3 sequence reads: CAIDGLYSGANVLTF.

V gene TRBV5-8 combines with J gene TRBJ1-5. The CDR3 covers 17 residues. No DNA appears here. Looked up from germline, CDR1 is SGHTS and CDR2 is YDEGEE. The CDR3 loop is CASSRRTWGASNQPQHF.

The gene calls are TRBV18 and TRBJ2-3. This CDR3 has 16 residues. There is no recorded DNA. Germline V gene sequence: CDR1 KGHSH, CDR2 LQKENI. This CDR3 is CASSPSTGEGTDTQYF.

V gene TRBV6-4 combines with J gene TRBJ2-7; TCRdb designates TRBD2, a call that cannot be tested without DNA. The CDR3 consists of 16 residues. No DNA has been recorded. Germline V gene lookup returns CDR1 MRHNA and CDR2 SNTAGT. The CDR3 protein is CASTPQCEAEMYEQYF.